The T cell receptor beta chain described here comes from a study of radiotherapy plus CTLA-4 blockade in lung cancer. Study summary: Objective responses were observed in approximately 17% of patients, and disease control was achieved by 31%. General study points: Response, reportedly, was best predicted by interferon-beta along with early blood T cell clone dynamics. After radiotherapy and ipilimumab, tumor-derived clones expanded in peripheral blood.

Unmatched junction bases numbered 3, after V lost 4 bases and J lost 1 base. CDR1 and CDR2 (germline): LNHDA, SQIVND (reference sequence). This CDR3 region has 17 residues. Assay used: immunoSEQ multiplex PCR; TCRdb lists only in-frame clones, some missing. The data show about 97,000 clones, about 70% seen once. This clone appeared once. Its cognate antigen is unknown. The sequence derives from a human donor with non-small cell lung cancer who had a partial response to radiotherapy plus ipilimumab. Some clones in this sample may be carry-over from other donors' samples. This sequence joins TRBV19 and TRBJ2-1, with TRBD2 matching 14 bases. The sample was peripheral blood, taken from a patient treated with radiotherapy plus ipilimumab. CDR3 nucleotide sequence: TGTGCCAGTAGTACACGGACTAGCGGGAGGTCCTACAATGAGCAGTTCTTC. It translates to CASSTRTSGRSYNEQFF.